This T cell receptor beta chain is drawn from a study of blood T cells in healthy people across ages. A second PCR of 7 to 11 cycles used a sample-barcoded 5' primer and a J-beta primer mix. Per-sample output comprised a minimum of 2.5 million paired-end reads containing CDR3. In TCRdb, the 5' RACE reads were re-called with MiXCR into one record per CDR3 protein. Of around 600,000 distinct CDR3 sequences in the sample, around 48% were seen once. Germline CDR1 and CDR2: SGHRS and YFSETQ. The V and J ends lost 3 bases and 7 bases respectively, with 14 bases between them. The CDR3 contains 14 residues. The origin of this receptor is a man of 80 years or more in good health. The V and J genes are TRBV5-1 and TRBJ2-1; perhaps TRBD2 as D (6 bases). Input material: blood. CDR3 DNA sequence: TGCGCCAGCAGCTCCGGGACTGCCCCTAATGAGCAGTTCTTC. It specifies CASSSGTAPNEQFF. Complete variable domain (other parts from reference TRBV5-1 and TRBJ2-1): KAGVTQTPRYLIKTRGQQVTLSCSPISGHRSVSWYQQTPGQGLQFLFEYFSETQRNKGNFPGRFSGRQFSNSRSEMNVSTLELGDSALYLCASSSGTAPNEQFFGPGTRLTVL.